This passage covers 13 T cell receptor beta chains from one sample sequenced in a study of PD-L1 blockade in urothelial cancer. Profiled with immunoSEQ multiplex PCR; TCRdb holds only in-frame clones, not every one. This repertoire shows roughly 100,000 clones, about 85% found once; its top ten account for 2% to 3%. The sequenced sample was PBMCs, obtained around atezolizumab (anti-PD-L1) treatment. All receptors come from a man aged 50 or older with urothelial cancer.

The chain recombines TRBV2 with TRBJ2-2; the match to TRBD2 covers 9 bases. The germline CDR1 and CDR2 sequences are SNHLY and FYNNEI. The CDR3 totals 17 residues. V lost 7 bases and J lost 6; bases outside the gene matches: 15. The CDR3 DNA reads as TGTGCCAGCAATCTCGCGGGAGGCGGGAGGGGCGCCGGGGAGCTGTTTTTT. Translation: CASNLAGGGRGAGELFF. Filled out from reference TRBV2 and TRBJ2-2, the complete variable domain reads EPEVTQTPSHQVTQMGQEVILRCVPISNHLYFYWYRQILGQKVEFLVSFYNNEISEKSEIFDDQFSVERPDGSNFTLKIRSTKLEDSAMYFCASNLAGGGRGAGELFFGEGSRLTVL.

This clone was detected a few times. The rearrangement uses TRBV19 and TRBJ2-7; 10 bases match TRBD2. From germline, CDR1 is LNHDA and CDR2 SQIVND (reference sequence). The J segment lost 7 bases and the V segment lost 4 bases, leaving 10 bases of the junction unmatched. This CDR3 spans 15 amino acids. CDR3 coding DNA: TGTGCCAGTAGTAATGGGGTAGCGGGAGGAAATGAGCAGTACTTC. This encodes CASSNGVAGGNEQYF.

The J gene is TRBJ1-1, the V gene TRBV4-2; possible D gene TRBD1, 6 bases. V lost 4 bases and J 0 bases, leaving 15 bases between the germline ends. Germline V gene sequence: CDR1 LGHNA, CDR2 YNFKEQ. The CDR3 runs to 16 residues. CDR3 nucleotide sequence: TGTGCCAGCAGCCGTAGCCCCGGGACACTGAACACTGAAGCTTTCTTT. The encoded protein is CASSRSPGTLNTEAFF.

The chain couples TRBV30 to TRBJ2-5; 11 bases are shared with TRBD2. From germline, CDR1 is GTSNPN and CDR2 SVGIG (reference sequence). V was clipped by 3 bases and J by 5 bases; unmatched bases: 14. The CDR3 is 17 residues long. CDR3 sequence: CAWSSGASGRPGETQYF. In DNA, the CDR3 is TGTGCCTGGAGCTCAGGGGCTAGCGGGAGGCCGGGGGAGACCCAGTACTTC.

V gene TRBV28 combines with J gene TRBJ2-6, with 8 bases lining up with TRBD1. Germline-derived CDR1 and CDR2 are MDHEN and SYDVKM. V shed 7 bases and J 4 bases; nucleotides not matched to a gene: 6. The CDR3 length is 15 residues. The CDR3 here is CASNQGAAGANVLTF. CDR3 DNA: TGTGCCAGCAATCAGGGGGCGGCCGGGGCCAACGTCCTGACTTTC.

This clone has only one observation. The chain carries TRBV18 and TRBJ2-7, with TRBD1 matching over 9 bases. There are 15 residues in the CDR3. Trimming took 5 bases from V and 4 from J; bases not matched to a gene: 9. The germline gives CDR1 KGHSH, CDR2 LQKENI. The CDR3 spells CASSGPDRGSYEQYF. As DNA, the CDR3 is TGTGCCAGCTCAGGACCAGACAGGGGGTCATACGAGCAGTACTTC.

This clone came up a few times. The V call is TRBV5-1, the J call TRBJ2-1; no reliable D call. Germline lookup yields CDR1 SGHRS and CDR2 YFSETQ. The CDR3 consists of 12 residues. V lost 0 bases, J lost 7 bases, and 5 bases lay in between. Written as DNA, the CDR3 is TGCGCCAGCAGCTTGGTCCCAAATGAGCAGTTCTTC. Its translation is CASSLVPNEQFF.

This clone was seen a few times. This rearrangement joins TRBV7-9 to TRBJ1-5; D remains ambiguous. The germline V and J ends were trimmed by 1 base and 4 bases, with 5 bases remaining between them. Germline V gives CDR1 SEHNR, CDR2 FQNEAQ (reference sequence). This CDR3 is 13 amino acids long. CDR3 sequence reads: CASSLDGNQPQHF. Written as DNA, the CDR3 is TGTGCCAGCAGCTTAGACGGGAATCAGCCCCAGCATTTT.

This chain connects TRBV11-2 to TRBJ2-7; D is ambiguous. Germline V lookup: CDR1 SGHAT, CDR2 FQNNGV. The V end was cut by 1 base, the J end by 6 bases, with 7 bases between. CDR3 length: 12 residues. The CDR3 DNA reads TGTGCCAGCAGCTTAGCGCGGAGCGAGCAGTACTTC. Residues: CASSLARSEQYF. Looking up the rest from reference TRBV11-2 and TRBJ2-7 gives the full variable domain: EAGVAQSPRYKIIEKRQSVAFWCNPISGHATLYWYQQILGQGPKLLIQFQNNGVVDDSQLPKDRFSAERLKGVDSTLKIQPAKLEDSAVYLCASSLARSEQYFGPGTRLTVT.

The V and J genes are TRBV5-6 and TRBJ2-2; 9 bases are shared with TRBD1. J gave up 9 bases and V 5 bases, and 8 bases lay outside the gene matches. Germline V gene lookup returns CDR1 SGHDT and CDR2 YYEEEE. This CDR3 has 14 amino acids. The CDR3 here is CASRLYRGQRELFF. The DNA of the CDR3 is TGTGCCAGCAGACTTTACAGGGGGCAGAGGGAGCTGTTTTTT. Complete variable domain (other parts from reference TRBV5-6 and TRBJ2-2): DAGVTQSPTHLIKTRGQQVTLRCSPKSGHDTVSWYQQALGQGPQFIFQYYEEEERQRGNFPDRFSGHQFPNYSSELNVNALLLGDSALYLCASRLYRGQRELFFGEGSRLTVL.

The rearrangement uses TRBV4-1 and TRBJ2-7; 14 bases are shared with TRBD2. The V gene end was trimmed by 0 bases and the J gene end by 4 bases; junction bases not matched to a gene: 5. The CDR3 has 17 amino acids. Germline loops: CDR1 MGHRA, CDR2 YSYEKL. The CDR3: CASSQDSRTSGRYEQYF. The CDR3 nucleotides read TGCGCCAGCAGCCAAGATTCCCGGACTAGCGGGAGGTACGAGCAGTACTTC.

The V and J genes are TRBV9 and TRBJ2-7; 7 bases are shared with TRBD2. Germline-derived CDR1 and CDR2 are SGDLS and YYNGEE. The CDR3 loop spans 15 amino acids. Losses at the gene ends were 0 bases for V and 7 bases for J; bases not matched to a gene: 10. CDR3 nucleotide sequence: TGTGCCAGCAGCGTAGGCGGCGGGAGTGGAAGAGAGCAGTACTTC. Translating it yields CASSVGGGSGREQYF.

V gene TRBV18 combines with J gene TRBJ2-7; 8 nucleotides match TRBD1. This CDR3 is built from 15 residues. J lost 6 bases, V lost 4 bases, and 11 bases had no gene match. Germline assignment: CDR1 KGHSH and CDR2 LQKENI. The CDR3 protein is CASSQKTGERGEQYF. The DNA for the CDR3 is TGTGCCAGCTCACAAAAGACAGGGGAGAGGGGCGAGCAGTACTTC.